The 9 T cell receptor beta chains reported below all come from one sample, sequenced in a study of blood T cell repertoires in COVID-19. The assay was immunoSEQ multiplex PCR, and TCRdb's table has in-frame clones only and misses some. The data contain around 250,000 clones, 85% to 95% of them seen just once; the ten biggest clones take up 2.8%. Sample: PBMCs or T cells enriched from blood (not recorded which). The origin of the receptors is a man aged 35 to 55 who had been exposed to COVID-19.

The chain couples TRBV10-3 to TRBJ2-2; 14 nucleotides align to TRBD2. The V gene end was trimmed by 7 bases and the J gene end by 6 bases; junction bases not matched to a gene: 7. The CDR3 is 16 amino acids. From germline, CDR1 is ENHRY and CDR2 SYGVKD. The CDR3 sequence: CAIMGTSGSSPGELFF. The CDR3 bases are TGTGCCATCATGGGGACTAGCGGGAGTTCCCCCGGGGAGCTGTTTTTT.

The chain employs TRBV6-5 and TRBJ1-1, with 7 bases identical to TRBD1. Germline trimming cut 2 bases from V and 4 bases from J; bases unmatched to any gene: 10. CDR1 and CDR2 (germline): MNHEY, SVGAGI. This CDR3 comprises 16 residues. DNA for the CDR3: TGTGCCAGCAGTTACGGGGGCATGTCAGGGGGCACTGAAGCTTTCTTT. Protein: CASSYGGMSGGTEAFF.

The chain employs TRBV24-1 and TRBJ2-5, with D maybe TRBD1 (5 bases). V lost 2 bases, J lost 3 bases, and 6 bases lay in between. This CDR3 comprises 13 residues. Germline CDR1 KGHDR, CDR2 SFDVKD. CDR3 sequence (DNA): TGTGCCACCAGTGATTCAGGGAAAGAGACCCAGTACTTC. This gives the protein CATSDSGKETQYF.

The chain has TRBV10-3 and TRBJ1-1, with 7 positions matching TRBD1. Germline V lookup: CDR1 ENHRY, CDR2 SYGVKD. The V and J ends lost 4 bases and 4 bases, in that order; junction bases with no gene match: 15. CDR3 length equals 17 residues. In nucleotides, the CDR3 is TGTGCCATCAGTGCCTTGGAAGGGGGCGCCCTCAGCACTGAAGCTTTCTTT. Translating gives CAISALEGGALSTEAFF.

V usage is TRBV6-5 and J usage is TRBJ2-3, with no clear D. Germline loops: CDR1 MNHEY, CDR2 SVGAGI. Trimming took off 0 bases at V and 6 bases at J, with 16 bases between the two ends. CDR3 length equals 16 residues. CDR3: CASSYSIRQAMDTQYF. CDR3 bases: TGTGCCAGCAGTTACTCGATACGTCAGGCGATGGATACGCAGTATTTT.

In its sample, this clone was seen once. CDR3 sequence (DNA): TGTGCCAGTAGTCCAAGGGGCCAAGGAGCTTTCTTT. This encodes CASSPRGQGAFF. The chain uses TRBV19 and TRBJ1-1; D may be TRBD1 (5 bases). Trimming cost V 5 bases and J 10 bases, with 14 bases left between them. Germline lookup yields CDR1 LNHDA and CDR2 SQIVND (reference sequence). CDR3 length: 12 amino acids.

The chain's CDR3 is CSASQGVEEPQHF. As DNA, the CDR3 is TGCAGTGCCAGTCAGGGGGTGGAAGAGCCCCAGCATTTT. The V gene is TRBV20-1, the J gene TRBJ1-5; 7 positions match TRBD1. There are 13 residues in the CDR3. V lost 6 bases and J lost 8; bases outside the gene matches: 10. Germline V gene data show CDR1 as DFQATT and CDR2 as SNEGSKA (reference sequence).

This clone was recorded a few times. The chain couples TRBV15 to TRBJ1-1, with no clear D. The CDR3 length is 13 residues. CDR1 LNHNV and CDR2 YYDKDF come from the germline V gene (reference sequence). Trimming pared 0 bases from V and 6 bases from J, leaving 8 bases between. For the CDR3, the DNA is TGTGCCACCAGCAGAGACGAAGAGGCTGAAGCTTTCTTT. This encodes CATSRDEEAEAFF.

The genes are TRBV6-5 and TRBJ2-5; TRBD2 agrees at 8 bases. Germline V gene sequence: CDR1 MNHEY, CDR2 SVGAGI. The ends lost 8 bases at V and 3 bases at J; junction bases unmatched: 5. The CDR3 runs to 13 residues. Written as DNA, the CDR3 is TGTGCCAGCGGATGGCGGGAGGAAGAGACCCAGTACTTC. Translated: CASGWREEETQYF.